The 14 T cell receptor beta chains presented below share a single source sample, sequenced in a study of cytomegalovirus exposure and HLA in healthy donors. Profiled with immunoSEQ multiplex PCR; TCRdb holds only in-frame clones, not every one. This sample yields around 160,000 clones, of which about 90% are seen a single time; 3% to 3.5% belongs to the top ten. The sequencing sample was made of PBMCs. These receptors came from a woman aged 18-30 years in good health and CMV-seropositive.

This rearrangement joins TRBV29-1 to TRBJ2-7; 8 positions match TRBD1. This CDR3 spans 14 amino acids. CDR1 and CDR2 from the germline V gene are SQVTM and ANQGSEA. Trimming cost V 2 bases and J 4 bases; bases outside gene matches: 7. Written as DNA, the CDR3 is TGCAGCGTTGAAACCAGACAGGGGAGGTACGAGCAGTACTTC. This encodes CSVETRQGRYEQYF.

Comment on this clone: At the DNA level, this CDR3 is encoded by other sequences in the same sample as well. The chain joins TRBV5-6 to TRBJ1-5; 7 bases match TRBD1. There are 14 residues in the CDR3. V was pared by 0 bases and J by 5 bases, with 2 bases of the junction left unmatched. Germline CDR1 is SGHDT and CDR2 is YYEEEE. The CDR3 DNA reads TGTGCCAGCAGCTTGGGGCAGGGGGATCAGCCCCAGCATTTT. Encoded protein: CASSLGQGDQPQHF.

The chain recombines TRBV6-1 with TRBJ2-3; 8 bases agree with TRBD2. V lost 1 base and J lost 3; bases outside the gene matches: 12. The CDR3 length is 18 residues. The germline V gene has CDR1 MNHNS and CDR2 SASEGT. DNA for the CDR3: TGTGCCAGCAGTGAAGGGATGGGGAGCGGGGGTTCAACAGATACGCAGTATTTT. Its translation is CASSEGMGSGGSTDTQYF.

This clone was detected only once. The rearrangement joins TRBV28 to TRBJ2-5; 8 bases are a match to TRBD2. There are 15 residues in the CDR3. Germline V gives CDR1 MDHEN, CDR2 SYDVKM. Losses at the gene ends were 1 base for V and 6 bases for J; bases not matched to a gene: 7. The CDR3 nucleotides read TGTGCCAGCAGTTTATCAGCGGGAGACGGGAAGACCCAGTACTTC. Its translation: CASSLSAGDGKTQYF.

This clone showed up just once. J is TRBJ1-1 and V is TRBV30; weak D call: TRBD1 (5 bases). This CDR3 has 13 residues. Per the germline V gene, CDR1 is GTSNPN and CDR2 is SVGIG (reference sequence). The germline V and J ends were trimmed by 4 bases and 3 bases, with 12 bases remaining between them. The CDR3 loop reads CAWTQGWDTEAFF. CDR3 in DNA: TGTGCCTGGACTCAGGGTTGGGACACTGAAGCTTTCTTT.

This chain joins TRBV5-1 and TRBJ2-2, with D maybe TRBD1 (6 bases). There are 15 residues in the CDR3. V lost 4 bases and J lost 3, with 13 bases in between. Germline CDR1 SGHRS, CDR2 YFSETQ. This CDR3 is CASSEIKGDTGELFF. In DNA form, the CDR3 reads TGCGCCAGCAGCGAAATCAAGGGGGACACCGGGGAGCTGTTTTTT.

CDR3: CASSPRGQGEFQYEQYF. The CDR3 coding sequence is TGTGCCAGCAGCCCGCGGGGACAGGGGGAGTTTCAGTACGAGCAGTACTTC. The V call is TRBV5-4, the J call TRBJ2-7; 11 nucleotides match TRBD1. CDR1 SGHNT and CDR2 YYREEE come from the germline V gene (reference sequence). The CDR3 is made up of 17 amino acids. With 4 bases clipped from V and 4 bases from J, the junction kept 13 bases outside the gene matches.

The chain combines TRBV28 with TRBJ1-4; TRBD1 might be the D (5 bases). The germline gives CDR1 MDHEN, CDR2 SYDVKM. The CDR3 has 13 residues. With 10 bases removed from V and 5 bases from J, the gap between germline ends came to 14 bases. In nucleotides, the CDR3 is TGTGCCATCCGACAGACCTTCAATGAAAAACTGTTTTTT. Its translation: CAIRQTFNEKLFF.

This clone occurred once. The V call is TRBV7-9, the J call TRBJ1-6, with 7 bases that match TRBD1. The germline V gene has CDR1 SEHNR and CDR2 FQNEAQ (reference sequence). With V trimmed by 6 bases and J by 9 bases, 8 bases remained unmatched. There are 14 residues in the CDR3. DNA of the CDR3: TGTGCCAGCAGTCCAGGGGGGTCCGGTTCACCCCTCCACTTT. Translation gives CASSPGGSGSPLHF.

The rearrangement links TRBV19 to TRBJ2-6, with 11 bases aligning to TRBD1. This CDR3 is 18 amino acids long. After removal of 5 bases from V and 2 bases from J, the junction contained 8 bases not matched to a gene. Per the germline V gene, CDR1 is LNHDA and CDR2 is SQIVND (reference sequence). CDR3 nucleotides: TGTGCCAGTAGTTTTCCGGGACAGGGGGTAACTGGGGCCAACGTCCTGACTTTC. Protein product: CASSFPGQGVTGANVLTF.

CDR3 sequence: CASSGPGMDRVRLDEQYF. The DNA of the CDR3 is TGTGCCAGCAGCGGACCTGGGATGGACAGGGTCAGGCTCGACGAGCAGTACTTC. The chain employs TRBV7-9 and TRBJ2-7; 8 bases line up with TRBD1. V was pared by 5 bases and J by 5 bases, with 20 bases of the junction left unmatched. The germline gives CDR1 SEHNR, CDR2 FQNEAQ (reference sequence). The CDR3 has 18 amino acids.

The V and J genes are TRBV29-1 and TRBJ2-5; 9 bases are a match to TRBD2. CDR3 length: 12 residues. Germline lookup yields CDR1 SQVTM and CDR2 ANQGSEA. With V trimmed by 7 bases and J by 3 bases, 3 bases remained unmatched. The CDR3 reads CSAGLAKETQYF. The CDR3 DNA follows: TGCAGCGCCGGACTAGCGAAAGAGACCCAGTACTTC.

This clone was seen a few times. The V and J genes are TRBV2 and TRBJ2-3, with 11 nucleotides matching TRBD2. V lost 3 bases to trimming and J lost 5 bases; unmatched junction nucleotides: 10. This CDR3 is 17 amino acids long. CDR1 and CDR2 from the germline V gene are SNHLY and FYNNEI. Here the CDR3 reads CASSEALAGEIGDTQYF. DNA for the CDR3: TGTGCCAGCAGTGAGGCACTAGCGGGAGAAATAGGAGATACGCAGTATTTT.

For the CDR3, the DNA is TGTGCCAGCAGCTTTGCGGCAGCGTCCACTTTCGGGGCTGAAGCTTTCTTT. Its protein is CASSFAAASTFGAEAFF. V gene TRBV5-4 combines with J gene TRBJ1-1; no clear D. The V end was cut by 2 bases, the J end by 6 bases, with 23 bases between. From germline, CDR1 is SGHNT and CDR2 YYREEE (reference sequence). The CDR3 consists of 17 residues.